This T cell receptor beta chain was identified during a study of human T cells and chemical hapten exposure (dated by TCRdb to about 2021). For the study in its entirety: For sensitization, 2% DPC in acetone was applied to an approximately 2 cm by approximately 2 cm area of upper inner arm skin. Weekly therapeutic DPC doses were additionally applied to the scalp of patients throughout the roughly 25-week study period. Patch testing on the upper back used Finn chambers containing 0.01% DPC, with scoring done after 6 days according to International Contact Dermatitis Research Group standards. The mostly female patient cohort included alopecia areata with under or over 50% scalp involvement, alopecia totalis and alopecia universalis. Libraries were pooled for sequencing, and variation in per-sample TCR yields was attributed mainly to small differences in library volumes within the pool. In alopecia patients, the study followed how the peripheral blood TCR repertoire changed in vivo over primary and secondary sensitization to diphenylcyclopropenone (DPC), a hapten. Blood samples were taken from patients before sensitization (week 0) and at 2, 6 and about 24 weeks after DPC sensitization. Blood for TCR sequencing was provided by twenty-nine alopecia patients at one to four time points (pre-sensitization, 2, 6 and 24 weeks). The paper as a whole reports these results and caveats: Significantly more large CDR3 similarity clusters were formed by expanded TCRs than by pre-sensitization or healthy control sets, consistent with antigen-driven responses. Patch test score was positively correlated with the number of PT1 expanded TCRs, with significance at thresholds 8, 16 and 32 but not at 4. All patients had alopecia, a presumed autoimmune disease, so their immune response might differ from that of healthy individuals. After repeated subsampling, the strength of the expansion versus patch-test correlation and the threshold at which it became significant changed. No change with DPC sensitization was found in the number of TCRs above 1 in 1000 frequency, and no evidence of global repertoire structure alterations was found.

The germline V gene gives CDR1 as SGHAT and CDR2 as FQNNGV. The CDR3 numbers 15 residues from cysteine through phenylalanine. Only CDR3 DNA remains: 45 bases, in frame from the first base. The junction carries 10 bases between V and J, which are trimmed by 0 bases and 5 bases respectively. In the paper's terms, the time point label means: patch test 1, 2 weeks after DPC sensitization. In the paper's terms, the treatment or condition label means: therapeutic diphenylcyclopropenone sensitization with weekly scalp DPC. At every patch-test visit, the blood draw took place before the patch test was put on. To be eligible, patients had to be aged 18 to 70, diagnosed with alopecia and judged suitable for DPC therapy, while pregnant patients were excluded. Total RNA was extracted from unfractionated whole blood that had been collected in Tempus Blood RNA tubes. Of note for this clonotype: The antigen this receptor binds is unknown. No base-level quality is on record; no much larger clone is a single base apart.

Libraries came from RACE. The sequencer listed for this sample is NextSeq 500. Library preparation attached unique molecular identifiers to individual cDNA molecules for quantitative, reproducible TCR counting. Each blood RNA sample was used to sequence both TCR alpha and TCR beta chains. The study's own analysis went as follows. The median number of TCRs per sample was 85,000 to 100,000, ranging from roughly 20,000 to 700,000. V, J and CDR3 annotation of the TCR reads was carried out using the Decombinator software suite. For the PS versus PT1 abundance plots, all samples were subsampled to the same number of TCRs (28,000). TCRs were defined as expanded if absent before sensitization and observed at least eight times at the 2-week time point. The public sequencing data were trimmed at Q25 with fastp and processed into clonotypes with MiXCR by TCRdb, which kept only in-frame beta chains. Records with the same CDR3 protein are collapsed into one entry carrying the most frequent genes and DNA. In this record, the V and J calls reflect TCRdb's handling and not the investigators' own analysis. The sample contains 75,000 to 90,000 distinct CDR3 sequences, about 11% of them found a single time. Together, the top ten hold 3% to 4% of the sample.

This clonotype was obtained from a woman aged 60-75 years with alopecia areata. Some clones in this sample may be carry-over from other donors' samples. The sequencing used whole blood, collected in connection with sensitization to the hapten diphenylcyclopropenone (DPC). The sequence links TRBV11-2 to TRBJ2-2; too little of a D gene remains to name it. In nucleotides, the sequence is TGTGCCAGCAGCTTAGAGCGGTCCTCAACCGGGGAGCTGTTTTTT. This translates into CASSLERSSTGELFF.